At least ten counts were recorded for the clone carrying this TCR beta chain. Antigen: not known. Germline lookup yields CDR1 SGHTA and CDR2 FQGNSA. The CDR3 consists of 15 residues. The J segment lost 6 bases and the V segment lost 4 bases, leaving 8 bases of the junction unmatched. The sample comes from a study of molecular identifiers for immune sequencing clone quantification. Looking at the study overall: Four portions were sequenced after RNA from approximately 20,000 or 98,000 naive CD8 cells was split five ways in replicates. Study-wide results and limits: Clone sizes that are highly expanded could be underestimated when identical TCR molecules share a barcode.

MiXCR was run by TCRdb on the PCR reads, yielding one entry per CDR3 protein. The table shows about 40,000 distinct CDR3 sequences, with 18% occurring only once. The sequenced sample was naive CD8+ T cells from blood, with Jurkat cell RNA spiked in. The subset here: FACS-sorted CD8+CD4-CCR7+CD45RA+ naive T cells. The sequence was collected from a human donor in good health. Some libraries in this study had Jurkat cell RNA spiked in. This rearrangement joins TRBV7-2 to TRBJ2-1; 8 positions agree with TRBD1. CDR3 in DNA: TGTGCCAGCAGCTCCCAAGGACAGGGCCTCAATGAGCAGTTCTTC. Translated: CASSSQGQGLNEQFF.